The T cell receptor beta chain under discussion was sequenced for a study of T cells after yellow fever vaccination. Germline CDR1 SGHRS, CDR2 YFSETQ. Trimming stripped 4 bases from V and 9 bases from J, with 23 bases between. The length of the CDR3 is 16 residues. In TCRdb, the 5' RACE reads were re-called with MiXCR into one record per CDR3 protein. The sample carries under 300,000 distinct CDR3 sequences, 6.9% recorded once. The TCR sequence derives from a man aged 30-40 years who received the YFV17D yellow fever vaccine. J is TRBJ2-1 and V is TRBV5-1; possible D gene TRBD2, 6 bases. This material consisted of CD4+ T cells sorted from PBMCs, taken 15 days after the yellow fever booster vaccination. The CDR3 coding sequence is TGCGCCAGCAGCCCTATCCTAGAGGGAGGTCGCGGTGAGCAGTTCTTC. This encodes CASSPILEGGRGEQFF.